Below, 24 T cell receptor beta chains from the same sample are listed, as sequenced in a study of T-cell memory formation after mild COVID-19. TCRdb ran MiXCR on the 5' RACE reads and lists one entry per CDR3 protein. The sample gives tens of thousands of distinct CDR3 sequences, less than 15% of which show up once; around two fifths is in the top ten. Sequencing input: PBMCs or a T cell subset sorted from them (not recorded which). The receptor set was obtained from a man aged 18 to 29 who had mild COVID-19 (a few samples of this study predate the infection). Cell type and time point are not known.

The chain recombines TRBV15 with TRBJ1-1, with D possibly matching TRBD1 (5 bases). Germline V gene sequence: CDR1 LNHNV, CDR2 YYDKDF (reference sequence). The V gene lost 3 bases and the J gene lost 0 bases, with 11 bases spanning the gap. This CDR3 has 15 residues. The DNA for the CDR3 is TGTGCCACCAGCAGTCCAGGGAGAGTGAACACTGAAGCTTTCTTT. It is translated as CATSSPGRVNTEAFF.

The chain couples TRBV12-3 or TRBV12-4 to TRBJ2-5, with D perhaps matching TRBD1 or TRBD2 (5 bases each). CDR3 length: 14 amino acids. Trimming pared 6 bases from V and 1 base from J, leaving 12 bases between. The DNA of the CDR3 is TGTGCCAGCAGCCCGCATGGGGGCCAAGAGACCCAGTACTTC. It codes for CASSPHGGQETQYF.

V gene TRBV4-1 combines with J gene TRBJ2-5; D perhaps matches TRBD2 (6 bases). Germline V lookup: CDR1 MGHRA, CDR2 YSYEKL. V lost 1 base and J 9 bases, leaving 15 bases between the germline ends. The CDR3 runs 14 residues. CDR3 sequence (DNA): TGCGCCAGCAGCCAAGTGGCGGGGCTTTCGTCCCAGTACTTC. Its protein is CASSQVAGLSSQYF.

The CDR3 loop reads CASSQDQGTGYEQYF. The DNA for the CDR3 is TGCGCCAGCAGCCAAGATCAAGGGACCGGCTACGAGCAGTACTTC. The genes are TRBV4-3 and TRBJ2-7, with D tentatively TRBD1 or TRBD2 (5 bases each). Germline V lookup: CDR1 LGHNA, CDR2 YSLEER. The CDR3 covers 15 residues. V gave up 0 bases and J gave up 3 bases, with 12 bases separating them.

Only a few counts were recorded for this clonotype. CDR3 protein: CASSPALAGWTYNEQFF. CDR3 nucleotides: TGTGCCAGCAGCCCCGCCCTAGCGGGGTGGACCTACAATGAGCAGTTCTTC. The genes are TRBV7-9 and TRBJ2-1, with 9 bases that match TRBD2. Unmatched junction bases numbered 10, after V lost 5 bases and J lost 2 bases. The germline gives CDR1 SEHNR, CDR2 FQNEAQ (reference sequence). This CDR3 has 17 amino acids.

This clonotype was recorded a few times. The V call is TRBV2, the J call TRBJ1-4; D perhaps matches TRBD1 (6 bases). V was trimmed by 8 bases and J by 8 bases, leaving 12 bases between them. CDR3 length: 12 residues. CDR1 and CDR2 (germline): SNHLY, FYNNEI. CDR3 bases: TGTGCCAGCCTTTTCAGGGGAGAAAAACTGTTTTTT. This translates into CASLFRGEKLFF.

The chain links TRBV13 to TRBJ2-2, with TRBD2 matching 15 bases. CDR1 is PRHDT and CDR2 is FYEKMQ in the germline V gene (reference sequence). J lost 4 bases, V lost 5 bases, and 5 bases had no gene match. This CDR3 has 17 amino acids. The CDR3 nucleotides are TGTGCCAGCAGCCTGGGACTAGCGGGGGGCTCCACCGGGGAGCTGTTTTTT. Encoded protein: CASSLGLAGGSTGELFF.

This chain uses TRBV15 with TRBJ2-5, with a weak D call TRBD1 (5 bases). Trimming left V 5 bases short and J 2 bases short, with 9 bases between. The CDR3 has 13 residues. CDR1 and CDR2 (germline): LNHNV, YYDKDF (reference sequence). In nucleotides, the CDR3 is TGTGCCACCAGCTCGACAGTTCAAGAGACCCAGTACTTC. It specifies CATSSTVQETQYF.

This clonotype was counted a few times. The J gene is TRBJ2-3, the V gene TRBV5-6; D not resolved. Trimming took 4 bases from V and 6 from J, leaving 12 bases between them. The CDR3 loop spans 13 amino acids. In germline, CDR1 is SGHDT, CDR2 YYEEEE. The CDR3 here is CASSPTPGDTQYF. CDR3 DNA sequence: TGTGCCAGCAGCCCGACCCCCGGGGATACGCAGTATTTT.

V and J are TRBV6-5 and TRBJ1-1; a weak D match, TRBD1 (5 bases). V lost 2 bases, J lost 3 bases, and 13 bases lay in between. From germline, CDR1 is MNHEY and CDR2 SVGAGI. The CDR3 is made up of 15 amino acids. The CDR3 DNA reads TGTGCCAGCAGTTACCGGGCGGGACTGTACACTGAAGCTTTCTTT. Protein product: CASSYRAGLYTEAFF.

This clonotype has ten or more counts. The chain is built from TRBV11-2 and TRBJ2-3; 7 nucleotides match TRBD1. Germline V CDR1 and CDR2: SGHAT, FQNNGV. Trimming took 4 bases from V and 7 from J; bases not matched to a gene: 8. This CDR3 contains 14 residues. CDR3: CASSSPRGLHTQYF. CDR3 DNA sequence: TGTGCCAGCAGCTCTCCCAGGGGGTTACATACGCAGTATTTT.

This clonotype was seen a few times. The chain recombines TRBV6-5 with TRBJ2-7, with 7 bases fitting TRBD2. Germline CDR1 MNHEY, CDR2 SVGAGI. Unmatched junction bases numbered 5, after V lost 0 bases and J lost 6 bases. The CDR3 totals 14 residues. In DNA, the CDR3 is TGTGCCAGCAGTTACTCGGGGGAGGGCGGCGAGCAGTACGTC. It is translated as CASSYSGEGGEQYV.

The J gene is TRBJ1-1, the V gene TRBV7-2, with 10 bases matching TRBD1. With 5 bases clipped from V and 3 bases from J, the junction kept 15 bases outside the gene matches. The V gene's germline CDR1 is SGHTA and CDR2 FQGNSA. The CDR3 runs to 18 residues. CDR3 amino acids: CASSLRLTGGNSDTEAFF. The CDR3 DNA reads TGTGCCAGCAGCCTCCGTTTGACAGGGGGCAATTCGGACACTGAAGCTTTCTTT.

This clonotype was counted a few times. The chain links TRBV3-1 to TRBJ1-1; 8 nucleotides align to TRBD1. V was clipped by 0 bases and J by 2 bases; unmatched bases: 5. Germline V gives CDR1 LGHDT, CDR2 YNNKEL (reference sequence). This CDR3 contains 16 residues. The CDR3 nucleotides are TGTGCCAGCAGCCAAGAAAGGGCAGGGGGCAACACTGAAGCTTTCTTT. Protein product: CASSQERAGGNTEAFF.

This clonotype was found many times. V gene TRBV7-3 combines with J gene TRBJ1-1, with D maybe TRBD1 (5 bases). Germline loops: CDR1 SGHTA, CDR2 FQGTGA. This CDR3 region has 13 residues. Deletions cut 5 bases from V and 9 bases from J, with 16 bases between. This CDR3 reads CASSPSPGTQAFF. The CDR3 DNA follows: TGTGCCAGCAGCCCCTCCCCGGGGACCCAAGCTTTCTTT.

V and J are TRBV11-2 and TRBJ2-1; D might be TRBD1 (6 bases). CDR3 length: 13 residues. V was pared by 7 bases and J by 6 bases, with 13 bases between. Germline V gene sequence: CDR1 SGHAT, CDR2 FQNNGV. CDR3 nucleotide sequence: TGTGCCAGCAATGGCCCAGGGGCCAATGAGCAGTTCTTC. Amino acids: CASNGPGANEQFF.

The table lists this clonotype with a few counts. V usage is TRBV9 and J usage is TRBJ2-1; 7 bases agree with TRBD1. CDR1 is SGDLS and CDR2 is YYNGEE in the germline V gene. The CDR3 sequence is 14 residues long. Losses at the gene ends were 3 bases for V and 4 bases for J; bases not matched to a gene: 4. The CDR3 bases are TGTGCCAGCAGCGCCGAGACAGGGTACAATGAGCAGTTCTTC. Translation: CASSAETGYNEQFF.

J is TRBJ1-1 and V is TRBV29-1; no clear D gene. The CDR3 covers 12 residues. V shed 4 bases and J shed 0 bases, with 6 bases lying between them. The germline V gene encodes CDR1 SQVTM and CDR2 ANQGSEA. The CDR3 sequence: CSVGELNTEAFF. For the CDR3, the DNA is TGCAGCGTTGGAGAGCTGAACACTGAAGCTTTCTTT.

This clonotype was counted only a few times. The chain recombines TRBV27 with TRBJ2-7; TRBD2 might be the D (7 bases). Per germline, CDR1 MNHEY and CDR2 SMNVEV (reference sequence). CDR3 size: 15 residues. Trimming took off 2 bases at V and 3 bases at J, with 14 bases between the two ends. CDR3 region: CASSLGGGARYEQYV. The CDR3 DNA reads as TGTGCCAGCAGTTTAGGTGGGGGGGCCCGCTACGAGCAGTACGTC.

The chain joins TRBV29-1 to TRBJ1-1; D might be TRBD1 (5 bases). The germline V gene has CDR1 SQVTM and CDR2 ANQGSEA. The CDR3 runs 10 residues. V shed 6 bases and J shed 7 bases, with 9 bases lying between them. The CDR3 sequence is CSVRQIEAFF. The DNA for the CDR3 is TGCAGCGTAAGACAGATTGAAGCTTTCTTT.

This clonotype occurred a few times. The DNA of the CDR3 is TGTGCCAGCAGCGCACCGGGACAGGGGGACTACGAGCAGTACTTC. Protein product: CASSAPGQGDYEQYF. The chain employs TRBV9 and TRBJ2-7; 11 nucleotides line up with TRBD1. This CDR3 is built from 15 residues. V lost 3 bases and J lost 3; bases outside the gene matches: 5. The germline gives CDR1 SGDLS, CDR2 YYNGEE.

The V gene is TRBV5-1, the J gene TRBJ2-1; possible D gene TRBD2, 7 bases. The CDR3 has 12 residues. With 4 bases removed from V and 9 bases from J, the gap between germline ends came to 11 bases. Per the germline V gene, CDR1 is SGHRS and CDR2 is YFSETQ. CDR3 protein: CASSPGGREQFF. The DNA for the CDR3 is TGCGCCAGCAGCCCCGGGGGGCGTGAGCAGTTCTTC.

This clonotype was seen at least ten times. This chain joins TRBV9 and TRBJ2-1; D uncertain. V gave up 0 bases and J gave up 10 bases, with 11 bases separating them. This CDR3 contains 13 residues. Per the germline V gene, CDR1 is SGDLS and CDR2 is YYNGEE. CDR3 protein: CASSVAGLREQFF. CDR3 in DNA: TGTGCCAGCAGCGTAGCGGGTCTACGGGAGCAGTTCTTC.

The rearrangement uses TRBV25-1 and TRBJ1-2; D gene ambiguous. The CDR3 loop spans 11 amino acids. Germline V gives CDR1 MGHDK, CDR2 SYGVNS. Trimming left V 7 bases short and J 5 bases short, with 8 bases between. The CDR3 region is CASKVDYGYTF. CDR3 in DNA: TGTGCCAGCAAAGTCGATTATGGCTACACCTTC.